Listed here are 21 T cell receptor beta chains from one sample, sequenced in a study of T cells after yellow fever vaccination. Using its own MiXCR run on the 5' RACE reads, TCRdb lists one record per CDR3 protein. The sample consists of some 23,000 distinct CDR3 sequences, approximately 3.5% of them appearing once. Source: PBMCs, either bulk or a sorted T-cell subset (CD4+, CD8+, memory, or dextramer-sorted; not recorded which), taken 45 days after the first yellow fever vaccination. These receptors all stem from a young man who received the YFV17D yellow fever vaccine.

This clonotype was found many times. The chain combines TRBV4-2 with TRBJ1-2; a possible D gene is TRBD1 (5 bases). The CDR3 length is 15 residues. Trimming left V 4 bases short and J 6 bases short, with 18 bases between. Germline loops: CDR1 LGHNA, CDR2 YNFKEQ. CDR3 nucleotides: TGTGCCAGCAGCCGAACAGAGGGACTTGGTAATGGCTACACCTTC. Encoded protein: CASSRTEGLGNGYTF.

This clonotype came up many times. This chain's CDR3 is CASSEWDRAYEQYF. The CDR3 nucleotides read TGTGCCAGCAGCGAGTGGGACCGAGCCTACGAGCAGTACTTC. The chain carries TRBV9 and TRBJ2-7, with D perhaps assigned TRBD1 or TRBD2 (5 bases each). Germline V CDR1 and CDR2: SGDLS, YYNGEE. V shed 3 bases and J shed 2 bases, with 12 bases lying between them. The CDR3 consists of 14 residues.

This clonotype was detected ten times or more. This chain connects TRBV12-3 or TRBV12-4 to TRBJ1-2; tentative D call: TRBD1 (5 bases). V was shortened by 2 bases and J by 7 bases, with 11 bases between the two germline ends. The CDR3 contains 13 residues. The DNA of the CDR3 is TGTGCCAGCAGTTTACCGGGACTGACTGGCTACACCTTC. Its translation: CASSLPGLTGYTF.

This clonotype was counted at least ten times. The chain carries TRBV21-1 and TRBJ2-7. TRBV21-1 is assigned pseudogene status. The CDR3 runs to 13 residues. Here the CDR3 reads CASKPGGTYEQYV. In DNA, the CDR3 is TGTGCCAGCAAACCAGGCGGTACCTACGAGCAGTACGTC.

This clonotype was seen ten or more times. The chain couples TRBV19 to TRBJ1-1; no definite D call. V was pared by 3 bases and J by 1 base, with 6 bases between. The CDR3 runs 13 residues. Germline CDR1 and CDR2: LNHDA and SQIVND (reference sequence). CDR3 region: CASSISKNTEAFF. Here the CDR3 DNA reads TGTGCCAGTAGTATCTCCAAGAACACTGAAGCTTTCTTT.

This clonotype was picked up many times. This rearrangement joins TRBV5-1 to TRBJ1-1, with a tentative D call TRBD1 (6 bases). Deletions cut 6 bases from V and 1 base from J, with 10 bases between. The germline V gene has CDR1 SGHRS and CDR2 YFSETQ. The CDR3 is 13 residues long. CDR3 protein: CASKVQGNTEAFF. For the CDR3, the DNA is TGCGCCAGCAAGGTACAGGGGAACACTGAAGCTTTCTTT. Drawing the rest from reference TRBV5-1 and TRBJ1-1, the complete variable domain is KAGVTQTPRYLIKTRGQQVTLSCSPISGHRSVSWYQQTPGQGLQFLFEYFSETQRNKGNFPGRFSGRQFSNSRSEMNVSTLELGDSALYLCASKVQGNTEAFFGQGTRLTVV.

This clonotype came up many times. The CDR3 DNA sequence: TGTGCCAGCGCAGGCTCTGGAAACACCATATATTTT. Its translation is CASAGSGNTIYF. This chain joins TRBV6-5 and TRBJ1-3, with D uncertain. V was clipped by 8 bases and J by 0 bases, with 5 bases between them. The CDR3 totals 12 residues. Germline V lookup: CDR1 MNHEY, CDR2 SVGAGI.

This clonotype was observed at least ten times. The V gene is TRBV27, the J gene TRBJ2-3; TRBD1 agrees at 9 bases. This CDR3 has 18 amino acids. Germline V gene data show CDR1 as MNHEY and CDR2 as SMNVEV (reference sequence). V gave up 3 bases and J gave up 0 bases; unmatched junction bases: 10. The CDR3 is CASSLSLQGALSTDTQYF. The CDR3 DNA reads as TGTGCCAGCAGTTTGTCACTACAGGGGGCCCTTAGCACAGATACGCAGTATTTT.

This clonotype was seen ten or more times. The CDR3 sequence: CASSYSHGVAKNIQYF. CDR3 coding DNA: TGTGCCAGCAGTTACTCCCACGGCGTAGCCAAAAACATTCAGTACTTC. The V and J genes are TRBV6-5 and TRBJ2-4; no clear D. There are 16 residues in the CDR3. Trimming cost V 0 bases and J 0 bases, with 9 bases left between them. Per germline, CDR1 MNHEY and CDR2 SVGAGI.

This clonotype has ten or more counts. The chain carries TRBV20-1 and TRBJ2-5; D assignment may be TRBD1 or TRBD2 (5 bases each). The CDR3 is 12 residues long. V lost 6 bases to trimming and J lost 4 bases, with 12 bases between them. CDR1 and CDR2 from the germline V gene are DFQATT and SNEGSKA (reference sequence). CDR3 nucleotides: TGCAGTGCCCAGGGTGGGAGAGAGACCCAGTACTTC. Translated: CSAQGGRETQYF.

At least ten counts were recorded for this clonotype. The chain's CDR3 is CASSQDKGSSYEQYF. The CDR3 coding sequence is TGCGCCAGCAGCCAAGATAAAGGTTCTTCCTACGAGCAGTACTTC. V gene TRBV4-3 combines with J gene TRBJ2-7; no firm D call. This CDR3 is built from 15 residues. V lost 0 bases, J lost 1 base, and 10 bases lay in between. Per germline, CDR1 LGHNA and CDR2 YSLEER.

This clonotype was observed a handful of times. The CDR3, as DNA: TGTGCCAGCAGCTTGGGGGATGCTTTCTTT. Protein: CASSLGDAFF. V and J are TRBV13 and TRBJ1-1; TRBD1 is a possible D gene (5 bases). Germline V lookup: CDR1 PRHDT, CDR2 FYEKMQ (reference sequence). This CDR3 contains 10 residues. V was shortened by 3 bases and J by 11 bases, with 7 bases between the two germline ends.

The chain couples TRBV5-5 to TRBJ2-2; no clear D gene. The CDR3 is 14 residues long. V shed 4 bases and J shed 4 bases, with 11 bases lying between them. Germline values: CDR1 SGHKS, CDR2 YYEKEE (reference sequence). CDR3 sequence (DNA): TGTGCCAGCAGCCCTGGGATCTTCACCGGGGAGCTGTTTTTT. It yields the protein CASSPGIFTGELFF.

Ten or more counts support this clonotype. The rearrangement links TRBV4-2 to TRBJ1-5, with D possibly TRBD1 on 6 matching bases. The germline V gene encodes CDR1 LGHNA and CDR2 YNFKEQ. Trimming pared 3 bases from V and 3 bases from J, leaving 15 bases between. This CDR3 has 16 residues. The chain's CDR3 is CASSQEGGRLNQPQHF. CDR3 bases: TGTGCCAGCAGCCAGGAAGGGGGACGCCTCAATCAGCCCCAGCATTTT.

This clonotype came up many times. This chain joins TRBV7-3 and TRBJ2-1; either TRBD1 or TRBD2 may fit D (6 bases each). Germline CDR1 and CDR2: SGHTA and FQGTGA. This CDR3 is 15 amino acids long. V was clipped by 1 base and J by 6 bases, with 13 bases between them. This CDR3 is CASSLMGGPRNEQFF. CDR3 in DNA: TGTGCCAGCAGCTTAATGGGGGGCCCTCGCAATGAGCAGTTCTTC.

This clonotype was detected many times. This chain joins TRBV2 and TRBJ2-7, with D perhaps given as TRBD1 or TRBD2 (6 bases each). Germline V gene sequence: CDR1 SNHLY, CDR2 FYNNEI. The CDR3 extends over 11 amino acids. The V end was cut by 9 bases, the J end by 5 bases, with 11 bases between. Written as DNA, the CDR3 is TGTGCCAGTTCGGGGGCCCACGAGCAGTACTTC. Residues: CASSGAHEQYF.

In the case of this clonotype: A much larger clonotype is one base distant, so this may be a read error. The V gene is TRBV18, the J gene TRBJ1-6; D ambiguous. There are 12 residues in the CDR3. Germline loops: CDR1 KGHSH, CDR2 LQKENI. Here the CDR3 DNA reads TGTGCCAGCTCACGGCCTAATTCACCCCTCAACTTT. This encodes CASSRPNSPLNF.

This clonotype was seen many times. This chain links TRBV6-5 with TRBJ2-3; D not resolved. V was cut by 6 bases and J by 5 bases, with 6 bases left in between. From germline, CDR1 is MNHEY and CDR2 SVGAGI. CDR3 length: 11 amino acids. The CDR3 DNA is TGTGCCAGCAGCCGTCAAGATACGCAGTATTTT. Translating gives CASSRQDTQYF.

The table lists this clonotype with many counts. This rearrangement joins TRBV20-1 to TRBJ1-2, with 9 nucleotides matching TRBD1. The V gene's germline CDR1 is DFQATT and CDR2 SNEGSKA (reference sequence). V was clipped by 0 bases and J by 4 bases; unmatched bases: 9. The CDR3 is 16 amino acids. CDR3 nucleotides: TGCAGTGCTAGAGATAGGGGACAGGGACGTTTCTATGGCTACACCTTC. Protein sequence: CSARDRGQGRFYGYTF.

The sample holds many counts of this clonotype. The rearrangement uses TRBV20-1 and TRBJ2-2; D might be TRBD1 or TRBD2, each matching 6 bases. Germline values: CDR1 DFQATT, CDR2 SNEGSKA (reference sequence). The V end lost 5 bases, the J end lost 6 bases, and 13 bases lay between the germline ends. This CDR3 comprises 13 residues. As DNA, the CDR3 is TGCAGTGCTCCCATAAGGGGGGCCGGGGAGCTGTTTTTT. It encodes CSAPIRGAGELFF.

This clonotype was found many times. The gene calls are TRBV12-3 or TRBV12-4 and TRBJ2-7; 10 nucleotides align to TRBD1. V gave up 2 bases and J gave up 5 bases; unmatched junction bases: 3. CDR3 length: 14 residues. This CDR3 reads CASSLRQGAHEQYF. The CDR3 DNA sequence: TGTGCCAGCAGTTTAAGACAGGGGGCCCACGAGCAGTACTTC.